This entry lists 10 T cell receptor beta chains sequenced from one sample in a study of blood T cell repertoires in COVID-19. Some clones are missing from TCRdb's copy, which holds only in-frame ones; the method was immunoSEQ multiplex PCR. This sample has about 100,000 clones; over 75% occur once, and the top ten carry 5.1%. Sequenced material: peripheral blood. The receptors were sampled from a man aged 50 or older with acute or convalescent COVID-19.

The chain joins TRBV2 to TRBJ1-1; TRBD1 is a possible D gene (5 bases). The germline V gene has CDR1 SNHLY and CDR2 FYNNEI. Trimming pared 5 bases from V and 1 base from J, leaving 14 bases between. This CDR3 is 15 amino acids long. The CDR3 region has the DNA TGTGCCAGCAGTTCGCGGGGGGGGAGGAACACTGAAGCTTTCTTT. Protein: CASSSRGGRNTEAFF.

The gene calls are TRBV5-1 and TRBJ2-1, with 13 bases aligning to TRBD2. The J segment lost 5 bases and the V segment lost 4 bases, leaving 6 bases of the junction unmatched. The CDR3 sequence is 16 residues long. Germline-derived CDR1 and CDR2 are SGHRS and YFSETQ. The DNA of the CDR3 is TGCGCCAGCAGCCTCTTAGGACTAGCGGGAGACAATGAGCAGTTCTTC. This translates into CASSLLGLAGDNEQFF. Together with reference TRBV5-1 and TRBJ2-1, the CDR3 gives the full variable domain: KAGVTQTPRYLIKTRGQQVTLSCSPISGHRSVSWYQQTPGQGLQFLFEYFSETQRNKGNFPGRFSGRQFSNSRSEMNVSTLELGDSALYLCASSLLGLAGDNEQFFGPGTRLTVL.

The chain is built from TRBV6-1 and TRBJ1-2, with D unresolved. Trimming cost V 6 bases and J 8 bases, with 19 bases left between them. Germline loops: CDR1 MNHNS, CDR2 SASEGT. CDR3 length: 14 residues. In DNA form, the CDR3 reads TGTGCCAGCAGCCTCCCGGATTGGTCGGGGGGCTACACCTTC. As protein: CASSLPDWSGGYTF.

The V call is TRBV3-1 (or the pseudogene TRBV3-2), the J call TRBJ2-3; maybe TRBD2 (6 bases). Germline values: CDR1 LGHDT, CDR2 YNNKEL (reference sequence). V was trimmed by 0 bases and J by 0 bases, leaving 10 bases between them. This CDR3 region has 16 residues. The CDR3 DNA sequence: TGTGCCAGCAGCCAAGATCCAGGGACTAGCACAGATACGCAGTATTTT. Translation: CASSQDPGTSTDTQYF.

The J gene is TRBJ2-1, the V gene TRBV29-1, with 8 nucleotides matching TRBD2. This CDR3 has 17 amino acids. V lost 6 bases and J lost 0; bases outside the gene matches: 13. Germline CDR1 is SQVTM and CDR2 is ANQGSEA. In DNA form, the CDR3 reads TGCAGCGTCAATGGGGGGCTAGCGGGCGTCTCCTACAATGAGCAGTTCTTC. It encodes CSVNGGLAGVSYNEQFF.

The gene calls are TRBV11-2 and TRBJ1-1, with 8 positions matching TRBD1. V shed 5 bases, J shed 1 base, and the junction held 9 bases outside the gene matches. This CDR3 has 16 residues. Germline CDR1 and CDR2: SGHAT and FQNNGV. The CDR3 here is CASSVIRGLGNTEAFF. In DNA form, the CDR3 reads TGTGCCAGCAGCGTGATCAGGGGGCTGGGGAACACTGAAGCTTTCTTT.

The chain employs TRBV27 and TRBJ2-1; TRBD1 might be the D (5 bases). Germline V gene lookup returns CDR1 MNHEY and CDR2 SMNVEV (reference sequence). This CDR3 contains 12 residues. Trimming shortened V by 9 bases and J by 8 bases, and 14 bases separated the two germline ends. In DNA, the CDR3 is TGTGCCAGTAGTGTTGGGGCCGATGAGCAGTTCTTC. It codes for CASSVGADEQFF.

The chain employs TRBV6-5 and TRBJ2-1; unclear D gene. This CDR3 is 11 amino acids long. The germline gives CDR1 MNHEY, CDR2 SVGAGI. The V end was cut by 7 bases, the J end by 6 bases, with 7 bases between. DNA of the CDR3: TGTGCCAGCACCCACGGCAATGAGCAGTTCTTC. It specifies CASTHGNEQFF.

The rearrangement uses TRBV5-1 and TRBJ2-3; 8 bases are shared with TRBD2. Per the germline V gene, CDR1 is SGHRS and CDR2 is YFSETQ. Losses at the gene ends were 0 bases for V and 6 bases for J; bases not matched to a gene: 12. The CDR3 has 17 residues. Here the CDR3 DNA reads TGCGCCAGCAGCTTGGATCAACCGGGACTAGGGGCGGATACGCAGTATTTT. It codes for CASSLDQPGLGADTQYF. The variable domain in full, completed from reference TRBV5-1 and TRBJ2-3, reads KAGVTQTPRYLIKTRGQQVTLSCSPISGHRSVSWYQQTPGQGLQFLFEYFSETQRNKGNFPGRFSGRQFSNSRSEMNVSTLELGDSALYLCASSLDQPGLGADTQYFGPGTRLTVL.

This chain connects TRBV6-2 or TRBV6-3 to TRBJ2-3; possibly TRBD2 for D (6 bases). The CDR3 spans 14 residues. V lost 5 bases and J 3 bases, leaving 12 bases between the germline ends. Per the germline V gene, CDR1 is MNHEY and CDR2 is SVGEGT. The DNA of the CDR3 is TGTGCCAGCAGTATGGGACTGGGGACAGATACGCAGTATTTT. Translated, it gives CASSMGLGTDTQYF.